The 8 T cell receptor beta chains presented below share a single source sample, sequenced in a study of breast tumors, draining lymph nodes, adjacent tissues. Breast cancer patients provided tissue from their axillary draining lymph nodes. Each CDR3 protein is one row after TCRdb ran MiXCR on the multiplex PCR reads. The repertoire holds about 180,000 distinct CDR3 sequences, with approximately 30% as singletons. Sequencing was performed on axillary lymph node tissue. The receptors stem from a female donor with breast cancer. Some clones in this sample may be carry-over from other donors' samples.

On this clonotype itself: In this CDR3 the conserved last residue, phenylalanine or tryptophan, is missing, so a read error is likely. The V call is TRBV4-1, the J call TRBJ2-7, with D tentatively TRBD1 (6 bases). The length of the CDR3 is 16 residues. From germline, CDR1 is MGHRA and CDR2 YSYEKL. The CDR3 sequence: CASSTRTARNSCEQYS. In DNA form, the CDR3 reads TGCGCCAGCAGCACCCGGACAGCTAGGAATTCCTGCGAGCAGTACTCC.

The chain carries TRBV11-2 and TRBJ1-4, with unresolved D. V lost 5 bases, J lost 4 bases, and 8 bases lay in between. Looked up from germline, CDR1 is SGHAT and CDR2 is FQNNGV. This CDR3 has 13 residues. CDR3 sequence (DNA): TGTGCCAGCAGCCGGGCCCTTAATGAAAAACTGTTTTTT. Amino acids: CASSRALNEKLFF.

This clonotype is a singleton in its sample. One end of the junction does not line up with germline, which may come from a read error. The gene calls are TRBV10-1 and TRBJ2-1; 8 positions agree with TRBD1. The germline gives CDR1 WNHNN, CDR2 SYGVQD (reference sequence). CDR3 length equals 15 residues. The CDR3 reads CASIRDSQGAEEQFF. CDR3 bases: TGTGCCAGCATCCGGGACAGCCAGGGGGCTGAAGAGCAGTTCTTC.

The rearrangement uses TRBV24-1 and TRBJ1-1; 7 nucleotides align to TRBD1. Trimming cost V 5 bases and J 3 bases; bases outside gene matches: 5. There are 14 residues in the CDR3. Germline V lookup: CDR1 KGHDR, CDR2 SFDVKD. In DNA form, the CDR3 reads TGTGCCACCAGTGGGAGGGGGCAAGACACTGAAGCTTTCTTT. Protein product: CATSGRGQDTEAFF.

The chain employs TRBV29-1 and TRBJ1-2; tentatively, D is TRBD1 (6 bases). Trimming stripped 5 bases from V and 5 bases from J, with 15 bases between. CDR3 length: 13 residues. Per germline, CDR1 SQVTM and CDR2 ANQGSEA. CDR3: CSVRKGTTYGYTF. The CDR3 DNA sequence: TGCAGCGTTCGTAAGGGGACAACTTATGGCTACACCTTC.

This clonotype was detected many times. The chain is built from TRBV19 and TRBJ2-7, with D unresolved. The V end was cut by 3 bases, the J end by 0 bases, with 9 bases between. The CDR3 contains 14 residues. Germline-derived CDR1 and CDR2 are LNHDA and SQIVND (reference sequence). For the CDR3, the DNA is TGTGCCAGTAGTATCCGTACAGCCTCCTACGAGCAGTACTTC. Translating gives CASSIRTASYEQYF.

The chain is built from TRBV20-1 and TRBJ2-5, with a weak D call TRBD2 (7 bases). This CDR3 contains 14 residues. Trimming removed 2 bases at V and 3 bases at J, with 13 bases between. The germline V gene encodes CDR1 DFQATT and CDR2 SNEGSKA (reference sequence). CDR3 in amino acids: CSARLVGGEETQYF. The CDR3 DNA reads TGCAGTGCTAGATTGGTAGGGGGGGAAGAGACCCAGTACTTC.

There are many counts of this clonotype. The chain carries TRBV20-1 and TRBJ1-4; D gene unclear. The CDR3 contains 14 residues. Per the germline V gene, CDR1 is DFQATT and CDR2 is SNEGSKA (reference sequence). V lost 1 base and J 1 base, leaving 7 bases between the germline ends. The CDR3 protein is CSARGVLTNEKLFF. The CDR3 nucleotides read TGCAGTGCTAGAGGAGTTCTAACTAATGAAAAACTGTTTTTT.